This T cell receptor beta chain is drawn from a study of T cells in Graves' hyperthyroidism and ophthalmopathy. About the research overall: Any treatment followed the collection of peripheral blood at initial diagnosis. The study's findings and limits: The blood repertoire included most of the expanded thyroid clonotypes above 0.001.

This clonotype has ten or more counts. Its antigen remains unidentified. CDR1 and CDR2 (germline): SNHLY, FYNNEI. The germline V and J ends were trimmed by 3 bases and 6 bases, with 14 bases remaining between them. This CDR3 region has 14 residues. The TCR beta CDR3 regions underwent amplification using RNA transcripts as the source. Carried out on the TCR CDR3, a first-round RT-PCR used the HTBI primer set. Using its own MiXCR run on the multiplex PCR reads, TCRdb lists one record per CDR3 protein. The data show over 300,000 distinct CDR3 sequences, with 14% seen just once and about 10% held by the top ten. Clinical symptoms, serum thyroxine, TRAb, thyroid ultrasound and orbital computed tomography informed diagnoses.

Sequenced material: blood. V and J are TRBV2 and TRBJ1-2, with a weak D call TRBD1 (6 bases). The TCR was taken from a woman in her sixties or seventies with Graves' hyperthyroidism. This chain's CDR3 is CASSERGGKNGYTF. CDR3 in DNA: TGTGCCAGCAGTGAGAGGGGGGGAAAGAATGGCTACACCTTC.